This T cell receptor (beta chain) was obtained from a study of blood T cell repertoires in COVID-19 (dated by TCRdb to the early 2020s). About the full investigation: Samples from collaborators originated in the United States, Italy and Spain and spanned both the acute and convalescent phases of COVID-19. The prospective study material was composed of cDNA or gDNA derived from T cells, B-cell-depleted T cells, or PBMCs. The dataset comprised deeply sampled blood TCRbeta repertoires from subjects exposed to, actively infected with, or recovered from COVID-19. The repertoires were released in a freely available public database intended as a resource for research on the immune response to SARS-CoV-2. The samples were drawn from two sources: the first 160 participants of the ongoing ImmuneRACE study, and 1,000 to 1,500 subjects contributed by 6 global collaborators. Nearly every sample came with metadata listing a de-identified subject ID, COVID-19 status, age in years and sex. Where HLA class I and class II types were available, the types were taken from metadata supplied by the sample provider, not from assay-based typing. Paper-wide results and their limitations: The quantity of clinical and demographic metadata differed by source and by participant and was supplied without curation.

TCRbeta CDR3 regions were amplified from genomic DNA using the immunoSEQ Assay, a bias-controlled multiplex PCR. Per the source publication's procedure: Nucleated cell counts per sample were estimated from amplification of reference gene primers within the assay. Sequence reads were collapsed and filtered to measure the absolute abundance of every unique TCRbeta CDR3 rearrangement. For each sample, productive Simpson clonality was calculated as the square root of Simpson's diversity index across productive rearrangements. This immuneACCESS table, as held by TCRdb, lists in-frame sequences with V and J called but not all clones. Of the missing ones, under half trace to an unresolved V gene in checked studies; the others have no known cause. V, J and clone size derive from that table, while D and trimming were established from the DNA sequence. Counted in this sample were some 97,000 clones; roughly 85% of them appeared once. 9.5% to 13% of the sample goes to the ten largest clones.

A note on this clone: There is no known antigen for this receptor. The record has no base qualities; no much larger clone is one base away.

Collaborating institutions collected whole blood in K2EDTA tubes following their own protocols. Collaborator samples were shipped for TCRbeta analysis as frozen whole blood, isolated PBMCs, or DNA extracted from either sample type. The germline V gene provides CDR1 SGHAT and CDR2 FQNNGV. The V end gives up 5 bases and the J end 7 bases, leaving 7 bases in the junction not matched to a gene. The CDR3 contains 15 residues, cysteine and phenylalanine counted. Only CDR3 DNA is held: 45 bases, read in frame from base 1. This receptor was taken from a woman in her seventies with acute or convalescent COVID-19. The receptor chain draws on TRBV11-2 and TRBJ2-3; 12 bases in the junction line up with TRBD2. Sequencing was performed on peripheral blood. The CDR3 loop reads CASSLTSGGMNTQYF. The sequenced DNA: TGTGCCAGCAGCCTAACTAGCGGGGGGATGAATACGCAGTATTTT.